Given below is one T cell receptor beta chain in context. The data originate from a study of cytomegalovirus exposure and HLA in healthy donors. 60 Vbeta and 13 Jbeta primers were used in PCR. Sequenced by immunoSEQ multiplex PCR; TCRdb stores in-frame clones only, minus some. The repertoire holds 110,000 or so clones, with about 80% as singletons. Sample: PBMCs. The TCR comes from a man under 40 in good health and CMV-seronegative.

CDR3 protein: CASLRWATAYTEAFF. The CDR3, as DNA: TGTGCCAGCCTAAGGTGGGCTACCGCCTACACTGAAGCTTTCTTT. The genes are TRBV6-4 and TRBJ1-1, with D uncertain. The V end was cut by 8 bases, the J end by 3 bases, with 19 bases between. The CDR3 extends over 15 amino acids. Germline assignment: CDR1 MRHNA and CDR2 SNTAGT.